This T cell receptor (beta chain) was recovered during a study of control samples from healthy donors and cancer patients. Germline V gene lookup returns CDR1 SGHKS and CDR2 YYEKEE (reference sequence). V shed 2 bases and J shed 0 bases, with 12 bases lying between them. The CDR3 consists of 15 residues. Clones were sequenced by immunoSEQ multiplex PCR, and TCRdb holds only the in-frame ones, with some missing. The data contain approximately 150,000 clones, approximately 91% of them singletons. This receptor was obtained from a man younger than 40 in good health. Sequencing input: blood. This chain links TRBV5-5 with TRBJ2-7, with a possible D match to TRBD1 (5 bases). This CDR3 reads CASSFTGSSSYEQYF. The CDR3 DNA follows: TGTGCCAGCAGCTTTACAGGCTCCAGCTCCTACGAGCAGTACTTC.